This T cell receptor beta chain derives from a study of PD-1 blockade in classical Hodgkin lymphoma. Sample time point: newly diagnosed, previously untreated cHL patient sample. From thawed PBMCs, CD8+ T cells were isolated by magnetic negative selection. Peripheral samples used as comparators were newly diagnosed, untreated classical Hodgkin lymphoma PBMCs. Study-wide results and caveats: No one has yet defined what causes the repertoire differences, which may be disease activity or prior therapy. Newly diagnosed patients were reported to exhibit reduced baseline TCR diversity relative to healthy donors.

About this clone: What it binds is not known.

V gave up 1 base and J gave up 1 base, with 4 bases separating them. Germline loops: CDR1 SSHAT, CDR2 FNYEAQ (reference sequence). This CDR3 has 14 residues. TCRdb keeps only in-frame clones here, not all; method: immunoSEQ multiplex PCR. The repertoire holds over 4,000 clones, roughly nine tenths seen once, with approximately 15% in the top ten. This sequence was found in a human donor with classical Hodgkin lymphoma. V usage is TRBV7-7 and J usage is TRBJ2-2; D not resolved. The source material was CD8+ T cells from blood. For the CDR3, the DNA is TGTGCCAGCAGCTTAGGGGGGAACACCGGGGAGCTGTTTTTT. This sequence encodes CASSLGGNTGELFF.